This T cell receptor (beta chain) appears in the sequencing data of a study of brain T cells in children with intractable seizures. The J segment lost 6 bases and the V segment lost 7 bases, leaving 16 bases of the junction unmatched. The CDR3 consists of 17 residues. Germline assignment: CDR1 SGHRS and CDR2 YFSETQ. The sample's time point: blood from clinic visit 5 months post-surgery; TSC patient then seizure free. At least one anti-epileptic drug was given before surgery. Assay used: immunoSEQ multiplex PCR; TCRdb lists only in-frame clones, some missing. The sample lists about 340,000 clones, about 93% occurring once.

The sequence derives from a boy less than two years old with tuberous sclerosis and intractable seizures. The chain uses TRBV5-1 and TRBJ2-3; TRBD2 matches at 11 bases. This material consisted of peripheral blood, taken more than 4 months after surgery. The DNA of the CDR3 is TGCGCCAGCGGACGAGATGGGACTAGCGGAGTTCGGGATACGCAGTATTTT. Translation: CASGRDGTSGVRDTQYF.